This section outlines one T cell receptor (beta chain) sequence together with its context. Assay: immunoSEQ multiplex PCR; the TCRdb copy retains only in-frame clones and omits some. The sample shows 40,000 to 45,000 clones, around 80% of them seen only once. Relapse was seen in all patients after autologous stem cell transplantation, and brentuximab vedotin exposure was variable. The source of the sample is a study of PD-1 blockade in classical Hodgkin lymphoma. This CDR3 comprises 17 residues. V usage is TRBV21-1 and J usage is TRBJ2-4. TRBV21-1 is deemed a pseudogene. The input for sequencing was peripheral blood mononuclear cells (PBMCs), taken at baseline. The clonotype comes from a human donor with classical Hodgkin lymphoma. CDR3 bases: TGTGCCAGCAGCAAAAACCTAAAGGTACAAGCCAAAAACATTCAGTACTTC. It specifies CASSKNLKVQAKNIQYF.